Listed below are T cell receptor beta chains from one sample, sequenced in a study of vaccination effects on CD4 cells after COVID-19. Here immunoSEQ multiplex PCR was the method, and the copy in TCRdb shows in-frame clones only, minus some. The profile shows tens of thousands of clones, roughly 74% of them singletons. Antigen specificity for these receptors is unknown. The sample was CD4+ T cells from PBMCs cultured with HCoV-229E spike peptides, taken before COVID-19 vaccination. These receptor sequences come from a human donor who received a COVID-19 vaccine. CDR3s include the opening cysteine and the closing phenylalanine or tryptophan. The order of the fields is D gene, V gene, J gene, clone size, CDR3 DNA, CDR3 protein. A D gene is named only where the DNA matches it firmly. Some rows have no size entry. The others give once, few or many, or a class for an expanded clone.

NA,TRBV24-1,TRBJ1-5,NA,TGTGCCACCAGTGATTTCGAACAGGGACCCCGTCAGCCCCAGCATTTT,CATSDFEQGPRQPQHF
NA,TRBV19,TRBJ1-2,NA,TGTGCCAGTAGTATTAGGGGGGCTGGCTACACCTTC,CASSIRGAGYTF
TRBD1,TRBV11-1,TRBJ2-3,NA,TGTGCCAGCAGCCCCGGGACAGGGGTTTATCGAGATACGCAGTATTTT,CASSPGTGVYRDTQYF
NA,TRBV10-1,TRBJ1-1,NA,TGCGCCAGCAGTGAACGGAGAAACACTGAAGCTTTCTTT,CASSERRNTEAFF
NA,TRBV27,TRBJ2-1,NA,TGTGCCAGCATGGAGACCCTTATCGGTGAGCAGTTCTTC,CASMETLIGEQFF
TRBD1,TRBV30,TRBJ1-1,once,TGTGCCTTATACCGGGACAGAGTTGTTGAGACTGAAGCTTTCTTT,CALYRDRVVETEAFF
TRBD2,TRBV5-1,TRBJ2-5,NA,TGCGCCAGCAGCTTGGCTAGCGGGGGGGGACAAGAGACCCAGTACTTC,CASSLASGGGQETQYF
NA,TRBV7-9,TRBJ1-2,NA,TGTGCCAGCAGCTTAGGGGGGCTAGGCTATGGCTACACCTTC,CASSLGGLGYGYTF
NA,TRBV5-1,TRBJ2-3,NA,TGCGCCAGCAACCGCGCGGGAAGCACAGATACGCAGTATTTT,CASNRAGSTDTQYF
NA,TRBV2,TRBJ1-1,few,TGTGCCAGCAGTGACGGGAGAGGGGTGGGCACTGAAGCTTTCTTT,CASSDGRGVGTEAFF
TRBD1,TRBV7-6,TRBJ2-5,NA,TGTGCCAGCAGCCTCTTCGGACAGGGGCAAGAGACCCAGTACTTC,CASSLFGQGQETQYF
TRBD1,TRBV7-2,TRBJ1-1,NA,TGTGCCAGCAGCTCGACAGGGGGTTACACTGAAGCTTTCTTT,CASSSTGGYTEAFF
TRBD1,TRBV6-5,TRBJ1-5,NA,TGTGCCAGCAGGGCCGACAGGGGAGGCAATCAGCCCCAGCATTTT,CASRADRGGNQPQHF
NA,TRBV7-9,TRBJ2-5,NA,TGTGCCAGCAGCTCCGTAGTGACGGGCGAGACCCAGTACTTC,CASSSVVTGETQYF
NA,TRBV7-3,TRBJ2-3,once,TGTGCCAGCAGCTTAAGCAGCAGGTTCACAGATACGCAGTATTTT,CASSLSSRFTDTQYF
NA,TRBV6-1,TRBJ1-6,NA,TGTGCCAGCAGTGACAGGGTGGGTCTCGTAGCCCTCCACTTT,CASSDRVGLVALHF
TRBD1,TRBV7-8,TRBJ1-5,NA,TGTGCCAGCAGCTTGGACAGGGTATTCCAACAGCCCCAGCATTTT,CASSLDRVFQQPQHF
NA,TRBV18,TRBJ2-1,NA,TGTGCCAGCTCGCCCCCTGGGGGGCCCCACAATGAGCAGTTCTTC,CASSPPGGPHNEQFF
NA,TRBV5-1,TRBJ1-2,NA,TGCGCCAGCAGAGACACCGGGGCTAACTATGGCTACACCTTC,CASRDTGANYGYTF
TRBD1,TRBV3-1/TRBV3-2,TRBJ1-2,NA,TGTGCCAGCAGTCGGGACAGGTTGGATGGCTACACCTTC,CASSRDRLDGYTF
NA,TRBV18,TRBJ2-1,NA,TGTGCCAGCTCATCGACCAGGGTTGACAATGAGCAGTTCTTC,CASSSTRVDNEQFF
TRBD1,TRBV6-5,TRBJ1-3,NA,TGTGCCAGCAACCCCAGGGGGTCTGGAAACACCATATATTTT,CASNPRGSGNTIYF
TRBD1,TRBV6-5,TRBJ2-1,NA,TGTGCCAGCAGCGGACAGGGGGCTTACAATGAGCAGTTCTTC,CASSGQGAYNEQFF
TRBD1,TRBV24-1,TRBJ1-1,NA,TGTGCCACCAGTGATTCCCGACAGGGTCGCACTGAAGCTTTCTTT,CATSDSRQGRTEAFF
NA,TRBV4-1,TRBJ2-3,few,TGCGCCAGCAGCCAAGACAACGGGGGCACAGATACGCAGTATTTT,CASSQDNGGTDTQYF
TRBD1,TRBV12-3/TRBV12-4,TRBJ1-6,few,TGTGCCAGCAGTTGGGGACAGGGACCCCTCCACTTT,CASSWGQGPLHF
NA,TRBV4-1,TRBJ1-3,NA,TGCGCCAGCAGCCAAGTAGGGACATTCTCTGGAAACACCATATATTTT,CASSQVGTFSGNTIYF
NA,TRBV5-1,TRBJ1-4,NA,TGCGCCAGCACACTTTTGGGGGGCTCGACTAATGAAAAACTGTTTTTT,CASTLLGGSTNEKLFF
TRBD2,TRBV24-1,TRBJ2-3,NA,TGTGCCACCACCGGGACTAGCGGGGGTGATCCTAGCACAGATACGCAGTATTTT,CATTGTSGGDPSTDTQYF
NA,TRBV4-2,TRBJ1-4,NA,TGTGCCAGCAGCCAAGCGGGGATAACAACTAATGAAAAACTGTTTTTT,CASSQAGITTNEKLFF